This T cell receptor (beta chain) was documented in a study of blood T cell repertoires in COVID-19. Overall study context: Acute and convalescent COVID-19 samples came from the United States, Italy and Spain. The cDNA or gDNA used as material had been derived from T cells, B-cell-depleted T cells, or PBMCs.

This clone has a single count. CDR3 size: 15 residues. CDR1 and CDR2 (germline): SGHKS, YYEKEE (reference sequence). The J segment lost 5 bases and the V segment lost 2 bases, leaving 10 bases of the junction unmatched. Study processing details: Amplification of reference gene primers was used by the study to estimate nucleated cell counts. The repertoire was sequenced with immunoSEQ multiplex PCR; TCRdb's copy has only in-frame clones and lacks some. V and J calls and clone size come straight from that table; D and trimming were deduced from the DNA. The top ten hold around 17% of the sample, which has 15,000 to 20,000 clones, 85% to 90% seen once.

J is TRBJ2-7 and V is TRBV5-5, with 7 bases lining up with TRBD2. The receptor was derived from a human donor with active COVID-19. The donor label of this sample is uncertain. Sequenced sample: peripheral blood. The CDR3 sequence: CASSLNQGGFHEQYF. CDR3 coding DNA: TGTGCCAGCAGCTTAAACCAGGGAGGGTTCCACGAGCAGTACTTC.